These T cell receptor beta chains were read from a single sample in a study of shared clonotypes between healthy human individuals. Produced via immunoSEQ multiplex PCR; TCRdb's table is partial and in-frame only. This table holds a few million clones, about 92% found once. Source material: naive CD4+ T cells from PBMCs. The receptors derive from a young man in good health. Some clones in this sample may be carry-over from other donors' samples. Each CDR3 is given with its conserved first and last residue. Fields, in order: V gene, clone size, D gene, J gene, CDR3 DNA, CDR3 protein. A D gene is named only where the DNA matches it firmly. Where a row states a size, it is once, few, many or the class of an expanded clone; other rows omit it.

v_gene: TRBV5-4
abundance: NA
d_gene: TRBD2
j_gene: TRBJ2-6
CDR3nt: TGTGCCAGCAGCTTGGCATCGGGAGGGTTCTCTGGGGCCAACGTCCTGACTTTC
CDR3aa: CASSLASGGFSGANVLTF

v_gene: TRBV19
abundance: NA
d_gene: TRBD1
j_gene: TRBJ1-2
CDR3nt: TGTGCCAGTAGACCAGCCGGGACAGGGGGCGAGGATGGCTACACCTTC
CDR3aa: CASRPAGTGGEDGYTF

v_gene: TRBV5-5
abundance: NA
d_gene: NA
j_gene: TRBJ2-3
CDR3nt: TGTGCCAGCAGCTTGGCCGCTAGCACAGATACGCAGTATTTT
CDR3aa: CASSLAASTDTQYF

v_gene: TRBV11-2
abundance: NA
d_gene: NA
j_gene: TRBJ2-7
CDR3nt: TGTGCCAGCAGCTTACCCTGGGCAAGAGGCGAGCAGTACTTC
CDR3aa: CASSLPWARGEQYF

v_gene: TRBV18
abundance: once
d_gene: NA
j_gene: TRBJ2-3
CDR3nt: TGTGCCAGCTCACCCCTCGAGTCGGATACGCAGTATTTT
CDR3aa: CASSPLESDTQYF

v_gene: TRBV2
abundance: NA
d_gene: TRBD1
j_gene: TRBJ1-2
CDR3nt: TGTGCCAGCAAGGCCCAGGGGGATAATAACTATGGCTACACCTTC
CDR3aa: CASKAQGDNNYGYTF

v_gene: TRBV5-4
abundance: NA
d_gene: NA
j_gene: TRBJ2-2
CDR3nt: TGTGCCAGCAGCCCCCCGGTGGAGAACACCGGGGAGCTGTTTTTT
CDR3aa: CASSPPVENTGELFF

v_gene: TRBV6-1
abundance: NA
d_gene: TRBD1
j_gene: TRBJ1-2
CDR3nt: TGTGCCAGCTTCCCGGGACAGGAAACGGGTGGCTACACCTTC
CDR3aa: CASFPGQETGGYTF

v_gene: TRBV5-6
abundance: NA
d_gene: TRBD2
j_gene: TRBJ2-3
CDR3nt: TGTGCCAGCAGCATTAGCGGGAGGGTAGATACGCAGTATTTT
CDR3aa: CASSISGRVDTQYF

v_gene: TRBV11-3
abundance: once
d_gene: NA
j_gene: TRBJ1-1
CDR3nt: TGTGCCAGCAGCTTGGGTCGGGAGAACACTGAAGCTTTCTTT
CDR3aa: CASSLGRENTEAFF

v_gene: TRBV27
abundance: NA
d_gene: TRBD1
j_gene: TRBJ2-1
CDR3nt: TGTGCCAGCAGTCGTGAGGGACAGGGGGAGAATGAGCAGTTCTTC
CDR3aa: CASSREGQGENEQFF

v_gene: TRBV5-1
abundance: NA
d_gene: TRBD2
j_gene: TRBJ2-2
CDR3nt: TGCGCCAGCAGCTTGGCCCCCCCTGAGCTAGCGGGGAACACCGGGGAGCTGTTTTTT
CDR3aa: CASSLAPPELAGNTGELFF

v_gene: TRBV11-2
abundance: once
d_gene: TRBD2
j_gene: TRBJ2-1
CDR3nt: TGTGCCAGCAGCTTAGCGGCTAGCGGGAGGGCCCGCTCCTACAATGAGCAGTTCTTC
CDR3aa: CASSLAASGRARSYNEQFF

v_gene: TRBV7-2
abundance: NA
d_gene: TRBD2
j_gene: TRBJ2-7
CDR3nt: TGTGCCAGCAGCTTAAAGTCTAGCGGGGGGAGCTCCTACGAGCAGTACTTC
CDR3aa: CASSLKSSGGSSYEQYF

v_gene: TRBV2
abundance: NA
d_gene: TRBD1
j_gene: TRBJ2-7
CDR3nt: TGTGCCAGTAGTTTAGGACAGGGGGCTTTCGAGCAGTACTTC
CDR3aa: CASSLGQGAFEQYF

v_gene: TRBV14
abundance: NA
d_gene: NA
j_gene: TRBJ1-4
CDR3nt: TGTGCCAGCAGCCAAGATACCAGCTATAATGAAAAACTGTTTTTT
CDR3aa: CASSQDTSYNEKLFF

v_gene: TRBV4-3
abundance: NA
d_gene: NA
j_gene: TRBJ1-5
CDR3nt: TGCGCCAGCAGCCAAACCTTTAATCAGCCCCAGCATTTT
CDR3aa: CASSQTFNQPQHF

v_gene: TRBV5-1
abundance: NA
d_gene: TRBD1
j_gene: TRBJ2-5
CDR3nt: TGCGCCAGCAGCTTAGGAGACAGGGGGCTGGAGACCCAGTACTTC
CDR3aa: CASSLGDRGLETQYF

v_gene: TRBV30
abundance: NA
d_gene: NA
j_gene: TRBJ2-2
CDR3nt: TGTGCCTGGAGTGTACAGACGACCGGGGAGCTGTTTTTT
CDR3aa: CAWSVQTTGELFF

v_gene: TRBV7-2
abundance: NA
d_gene: NA
j_gene: TRBJ2-2
CDR3nt: TGTGCCAGCAGCAATACGGGGAACACCGGGGAGCTGTTTTTT
CDR3aa: CASSNTGNTGELFF

v_gene: TRBV9
abundance: NA
d_gene: NA
j_gene: TRBJ2-4
CDR3nt: TGTGCCAGCAGCGTAGATACAGCAAACATTCAGTACTTC
CDR3aa: CASSVDTANIQYF

v_gene: TRBV4-1
abundance: NA
d_gene: TRBD2
j_gene: TRBJ2-3
CDR3nt: TGCGCCAGCAGCCCAAGACTAGCGGGAGGGACAGATACGCAGTATTTT
CDR3aa: CASSPRLAGGTDTQYF

v_gene: TRBV7-8
abundance: NA
d_gene: TRBD1
j_gene: TRBJ1-5
CDR3nt: TGTGCCAGCAGCTTAGGGAAACCCGGGACAGGAGCTAGGTATAGCAATCAGCCCCAGCATTTT
CDR3aa: CASSLGKPGTGARYSNQPQHF

v_gene: TRBV5-1
abundance: NA
d_gene: NA
j_gene: TRBJ1-6
CDR3nt: TGCGCCAGCAGCTTCTCGGGACCGCATAATTCACCCCTCCACTTT
CDR3aa: CASSFSGPHNSPLHF

v_gene: TRBV11-2
abundance: once
d_gene: NA
j_gene: TRBJ1-3
CDR3nt: TGTGCCAGCAGCTTACCACGGGGAAACACCATATATTTT
CDR3aa: CASSLPRGNTIYF

v_gene: TRBV7-2
abundance: NA
d_gene: TRBD2
j_gene: TRBJ2-3
CDR3nt: TGTGCCAGCAGCTTAGTGGCCGGCGGGGGTCCGGGAGATACGCAGTATTTT
CDR3aa: CASSLVAGGGPGDTQYF

v_gene: TRBV6-6
abundance: NA
d_gene: NA
j_gene: TRBJ2-1
CDR3nt: TGTGCCAGCAGTTATTTGGACAGTTCGACTGAGCAGTTCTTC
CDR3aa: CASSYLDSSTEQFF

v_gene: TRBV14
abundance: NA
d_gene: TRBD2
j_gene: TRBJ2-7
CDR3nt: TGTGCCAGCAGCGCATTAGCAGGCAGAAACACGGGGGGAACCTACGAGCAGTACTTC
CDR3aa: CASSALAGRNTGGTYEQYF

v_gene: TRBV5-6
abundance: NA
d_gene: NA
j_gene: TRBJ2-5
CDR3nt: TGTGCCAGCAGGCAGACGGGCATCCCGGTGGAGACCCAGTACTTC
CDR3aa: CASRQTGIPVETQYF

v_gene: TRBV27
abundance: NA
d_gene: NA
j_gene: TRBJ2-2
CDR3nt: TGTGCCAGCAGTTCGTATTGGGCAGACACCGGGGAGCTGTTTTTT
CDR3aa: CASSSYWADTGELFF

v_gene: TRBV7-3
abundance: NA
d_gene: TRBD2
j_gene: TRBJ2-7
CDR3nt: TGTGCCAGCAGCTTAGACGGGAGGGGGTACGAGCAGTACTTC
CDR3aa: CASSLDGRGYEQYF

v_gene: TRBV5-4
abundance: NA
d_gene: TRBD2
j_gene: TRBJ2-1
CDR3nt: TGTGCCAGCAGCATGGCGCTAGCGGGAGCTCGGCGTGGAGAGCAGTTCTTC
CDR3aa: CASSMALAGARRGEQFF

v_gene: TRBV7-9
abundance: NA
d_gene: TRBD1
j_gene: TRBJ1-2
CDR3nt: TGTGCCAGCAGCCAACTGACAGGGAACTATGGCTACACCTTC
CDR3aa: CASSQLTGNYGYTF

v_gene: TRBV7-9
abundance: once
d_gene: NA
j_gene: TRBJ1-4
CDR3nt: TGTGCCAGCAGCTTATTCCTTAGGGCAGAACGCACAACTAATGAAAAACTGTTTTTT
CDR3aa: CASSLFLRAERTTNEKLFF

v_gene: TRBV2
abundance: NA
d_gene: NA
j_gene: TRBJ1-5
CDR3nt: TGTGCCAGCAGTGAGCGGGGGGATGGCTATCAGCCCCAGCATTTT
CDR3aa: CASSERGDGYQPQHF

v_gene: TRBV21-1
abundance: NA
d_gene: NA
j_gene: TRBJ2-3
CDR3nt: TGTGCCAGCAGCAAAGATCCACTGACTAGCGCGAGGGATACGCAGTATTTT
CDR3aa: CASSKDPLTSARDTQYF

v_gene: TRBV28
abundance: NA
d_gene: NA
j_gene: TRBJ2-5
CDR3nt: TGTGCCAGCAGAGACGTGGAGGGGGTGTGGACCCAGTACTTC
CDR3aa: CASRDVEGVWTQYF

v_gene: TRBV5-8
abundance: NA
d_gene: TRBD1
j_gene: TRBJ1-4
CDR3nt: TGTGCCAGCAGCTTGGGGACAGGGGCCTTTAATGAAAAACTGTTTTTT
CDR3aa: CASSLGTGAFNEKLFF

v_gene: TRBV15
abundance: once
d_gene: NA
j_gene: TRBJ1-4
CDR3nt: TGTGCCACCAGCAGAGGTCTGACAGGCCTGCGCGAAAAACTGTTTTTT
CDR3aa: CATSRGLTGLREKLFF

v_gene: TRBV28
abundance: few
d_gene: NA
j_gene: TRBJ1-2
CDR3nt: TGTGCCAGCAGTTCCCCCGCCGGGGGAGGCTACACCTTC
CDR3aa: CASSSPAGGGYTF

v_gene: TRBV7-2
abundance: NA
d_gene: TRBD1
j_gene: TRBJ2-3
CDR3nt: TGTGCCAGCAGCCCCGACAGGGTAACAGATACGCAGTATTTT
CDR3aa: CASSPDRVTDTQYF

v_gene: TRBV6-1
abundance: once
d_gene: NA
j_gene: TRBJ2-3
CDR3nt: TGTGCCAGCAGTGCCGACAGGGATACGCAGTATTTT
CDR3aa: CASSADRDTQYF

v_gene: TRBV11-3
abundance: NA
d_gene: TRBD1
j_gene: TRBJ2-6
CDR3nt: TGTGCCAGCAGCTCCCAACCGGGACAGGGACCCTCTGGGGCCAACGTCCTGACTTTC
CDR3aa: CASSSQPGQGPSGANVLTF

v_gene: TRBV2
abundance: NA
d_gene: NA
j_gene: TRBJ2-5
CDR3nt: TGTGCCAGCAGGTCCCGGGGAGAGACCCAGTACTTC
CDR3aa: CASRSRGETQYF

v_gene: TRBV28
abundance: NA
d_gene: TRBD1
j_gene: TRBJ1-4
CDR3nt: TGTGCCAGCAGATCACAGGGGAGTGGTGAAAAACTGTTTTTT
CDR3aa: CASRSQGSGEKLFF

v_gene: TRBV7-3
abundance: once
d_gene: TRBD1
j_gene: TRBJ2-6
CDR3nt: TGTGCCAGCAGTTTGACCCGGGACAGGGGGTCCAACGTCCTGACTTTC
CDR3aa: CASSLTRDRGSNVLTF

v_gene: TRBV5-1
abundance: NA
d_gene: NA
j_gene: TRBJ1-2
CDR3nt: TGCGCCAGCAGCTTGGATGAAAATGGCTACACCTTC
CDR3aa: CASSLDENGYTF

v_gene: TRBV7-3
abundance: NA
d_gene: TRBD1
j_gene: TRBJ2-6
CDR3nt: TGTGCCAGCAGCTTAACAGGACAGGGTAGTGGGGCCAACGTCCTGACTTTC
CDR3aa: CASSLTGQGSGANVLTF

v_gene: TRBV5-1
abundance: NA
d_gene: TRBD1
j_gene: TRBJ2-7
CDR3nt: TGCGCCAGCAGCGGGACAGGGGGGATAACCTACGAGCAGTACTTC
CDR3aa: CASSGTGGITYEQYF

v_gene: TRBV7-9
abundance: NA
d_gene: NA
j_gene: TRBJ1-3
CDR3nt: TGTGCCAGCAGCTTAGCTTGGGCCTTACGAGAAGGGGGAAACACCATATATTTT
CDR3aa: CASSLAWALREGGNTIYF

v_gene: TRBV2
abundance: NA
d_gene: NA
j_gene: TRBJ2-5
CDR3nt: TGTGCCAGCAGTGTGTCAACGTTTGAGACCCAGTACTTC
CDR3aa: CASSVSTFETQYF

v_gene: TRBV18
abundance: NA
d_gene: NA
j_gene: TRBJ2-7
CDR3nt: TGTGCCAGCTCCCGAGGAGGACAGTCCTACGAGCAGTACTTC
CDR3aa: CASSRGGQSYEQYF

v_gene: TRBV28
abundance: NA
d_gene: TRBD2
j_gene: TRBJ2-2
CDR3nt: TGTGCCAGCAGTGTACCACTAGCGGGAGATGCGAACACCGGGGAGCTGTTTTTT
CDR3aa: CASSVPLAGDANTGELFF

v_gene: TRBV30
abundance: NA
d_gene: NA
j_gene: TRBJ2-1
CDR3nt: TGTGCCTGGATCTCCGGGGTGGAGCAGTTCTTC
CDR3aa: CAWISGVEQFF

v_gene: TRBV18
abundance: NA
d_gene: TRBD2
j_gene: TRBJ2-7
CDR3nt: TGTGCCAGCTGTGGGACTAGCGGGAGCTACGAGCAGTACTTC
CDR3aa: CASCGTSGSYEQYF